One sample yielded the 11 T cell receptor beta chains listed below, sequenced in a study of shared clonotypes between healthy human individuals. Profiled with immunoSEQ multiplex PCR; TCRdb holds only in-frame clones, not every one. The profile covers about 1.5 million clones, with 95% to 99% appearing a single time and around 0.47% taken by the ten largest. Source material: naive CD4+ T cells sorted from blood. Subset specified: CD45RA+ positively selected. Receptors originate from a man aged 25 to 40 in good health.

The chain links TRBV28 to TRBJ2-4; 7 positions agree with TRBD1. The germline V gene encodes CDR1 MDHEN and CDR2 SYDVKM. This CDR3 is 18 amino acids long. With V trimmed by 5 bases and J by 0 bases, 13 bases remained unmatched. CDR3 loop: CASSPRPGQFLAKNIQYF. The CDR3 nucleotides read TGTGCCAGCAGTCCACGACCGGGACAGTTCCTAGCCAAAAACATTCAGTACTTC.

V gene TRBV7-6 combines with J gene TRBJ2-7; 8 positions match TRBD2. The CDR3 length is 19 residues. Germline CDR1 SGHVS, CDR2 FNYEAQ. Trimming removed 2 bases from V and 4 bases from J; junction bases left unmatched: 19. The CDR3 loop is CASSLFGRGAGGQGYEQYF. The CDR3 DNA reads TGTGCCAGCAGCTTATTCGGCCGAGGGGCGGGAGGCCAGGGGTACGAGCAGTACTTC.

The chain has TRBV6-6 and TRBJ2-3; 10 nucleotides agree with TRBD1. V shed 6 bases, J shed 1 base, and the junction held 4 bases outside the gene matches. The CDR3 extends over 15 amino acids. From germline, CDR1 is MNHNY and CDR2 SVGAGI (reference sequence). In nucleotides, the CDR3 is TGTGCCAGCAGAGAAGGACAGGGGGGCACAGATACGCAGTATTTT. Residues: CASREGQGGTDTQYF.

Remarks on this clone: Additional DNA sequences in this sample encode the identical CDR3. The V gene is TRBV5-1, the J gene TRBJ2-7; 8 nucleotides align to TRBD2. Germline CDR1 SGHRS, CDR2 YFSETQ. The V gene end was trimmed by 0 bases and the J gene end by 3 bases; junction bases not matched to a gene: 2. The CDR3 length is 14 residues. Here the CDR3 reads CASSLGAGGYEQYF. For the CDR3, the DNA is TGCGCCAGCAGCTTGGGGGCGGGAGGCTACGAGCAGTACTTC.

The V and J genes are TRBV2 and TRBJ2-2, with 15 bases matching TRBD2. V lost 6 bases, J lost 0 bases, and 8 bases stayed unmatched. Germline values: CDR1 SNHLY, CDR2 FYNNEI. The CDR3 is 19 residues long. The CDR3 sequence is CASSGTGTSGRTNTGELFF. The CDR3 DNA sequence: TGTGCCAGCAGCGGAACCGGGACTAGCGGGAGGACGAACACCGGGGAGCTGTTTTTT.

The chain recombines TRBV5-1 with TRBJ2-5; D tentatively fits TRBD1 or TRBD2 (5 bases each). The V gene's germline CDR1 is SGHRS and CDR2 YFSETQ. This CDR3 spans 13 amino acids. V was trimmed by 3 bases and J by 3 bases, leaving 9 bases between them. As DNA, the CDR3 is TGCGCCAGCAGCTCCGGGACGGAAGAGACCCAGTACTTC. Translation gives CASSSGTEETQYF.

The rearrangement links TRBV9 to TRBJ2-5; TRBD2 matches 9 bases. The CDR3 runs to 15 residues. V shed 0 bases, J shed 5 bases, and the junction held 5 bases outside the gene matches. Germline V lookup: CDR1 SGDLS, CDR2 YYNGEE. CDR3 protein: CASSVAGSGSETQYF. The CDR3 DNA reads as TGTGCCAGCAGCGTAGCAGGTAGCGGGAGTGAGACCCAGTACTTC. The whole variable domain, remainder taken from reference TRBV9 and TRBJ2-5, is DSGVTQTPKHLITATGQRVTLRCSPRSGDLSVYWYQQSLDQGLQFLIQYYNGEERAKGNILERFSAQQFPDLHSELNLSSLELGDSALYFCASSVAGSGSETQYFGPGTRLLVL.

The rearrangement joins TRBV4-2 to TRBJ2-7; possibly TRBD2 for D (6 bases). Looked up from germline, CDR1 is LGHNA and CDR2 is YNFKEQ. The CDR3 loop spans 15 amino acids. Trimming shortened V by 1 base and J by 0 bases, and 10 bases separated the two germline ends. In DNA, the CDR3 is TGTGCCAGCAGCCAAGGGGGGGTAAGCTCCTACGAGCAGTACTTC. It yields the protein CASSQGGVSSYEQYF.

This clone was counted once. The rearrangement links TRBV15 to TRBJ1-3; 7 nucleotides align to TRBD1. V shed 1 base, J shed 0 bases, and the junction held 15 bases outside the gene matches. Germline V CDR1 and CDR2: LNHNV, YYDKDF (reference sequence). This CDR3 comprises 20 residues. In nucleotides, the CDR3 is TGTGCCACCAGCAGAGCTTTGGGACAGCGCCCAACTAGCTCTGGAAACACCATATATTTT. Encoded protein: CATSRALGQRPTSSGNTIYF.

The chain joins TRBV18 to TRBJ2-7; 10 bases align to TRBD2. Germline-derived CDR1 and CDR2 are KGHSH and LQKENI. Trimming at V came to 3 bases and at J to 6 bases, leaving 8 bases not matched to a gene. The CDR3 runs 15 residues. The CDR3, as DNA: TGTGCCAGCTCACCGTTGGAACTAGCGGGAAGCGAGCAGTACTTC. Translation: CASSPLELAGSEQYF. Complete variable domain (other parts from reference TRBV18 and TRBJ2-7): NAGVMQNPRHLVRRRGQEARLRCSPMKGHSHVYWYRQLPEEGLKFMVYLQKENIIDESGMPKERFSAEFPKEGPSILRIQQVVRGDSAAYFCASSPLELAGSEQYFGPGTRLTVT.

This chain uses TRBV18 with TRBJ1-1; D is possibly TRBD1 (6 bases). This CDR3 contains 13 residues. CDR1 and CDR2 (germline): KGHSH, LQKENI. The V and J ends lost 0 bases and 8 bases respectively, with 10 bases between them. The CDR3 DNA reads as TGTGCCAGCTCACCACCGGGGGCCGCCGAAGCTTTCTTT. It codes for CASSPPGAAEAFF.